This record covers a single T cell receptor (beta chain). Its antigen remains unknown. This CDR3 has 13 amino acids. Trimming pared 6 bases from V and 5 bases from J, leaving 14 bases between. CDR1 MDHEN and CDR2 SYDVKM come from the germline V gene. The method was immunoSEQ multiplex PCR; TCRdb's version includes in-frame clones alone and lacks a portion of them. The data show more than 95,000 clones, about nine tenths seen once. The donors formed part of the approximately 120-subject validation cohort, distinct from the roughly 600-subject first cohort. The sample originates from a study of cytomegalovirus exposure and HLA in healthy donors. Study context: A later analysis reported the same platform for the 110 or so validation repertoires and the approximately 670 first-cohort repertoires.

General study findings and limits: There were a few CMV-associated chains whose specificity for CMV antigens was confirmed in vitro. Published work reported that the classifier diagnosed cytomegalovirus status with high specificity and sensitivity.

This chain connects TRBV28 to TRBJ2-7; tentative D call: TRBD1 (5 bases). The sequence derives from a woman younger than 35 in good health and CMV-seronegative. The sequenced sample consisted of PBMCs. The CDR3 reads CASSLRSDNEQYF. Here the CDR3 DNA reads TGTGCCAGCAGCCTTAGGTCGGACAACGAGCAGTACTTC.